This record concerns one TCR beta chain sequence. No antigen is known for it. With constant-segment primers, 5'RACE yielded cDNA libraries of TCR alpha and TCR beta that carried sample barcodes and UMIs. Using its own MiXCR run on the 5' RACE reads, TCRdb lists one record per CDR3 protein. The data hold under 200,000 distinct CDR3 sequences, with 13% observed a single time. CDR3 length equals 17 residues. V lost 0 bases and J 7 bases, leaving 18 bases between the germline ends. Per the germline V gene, CDR1 is LNHNV and CDR2 is YYDKDF (reference sequence). The source of the sample is a study of T-cell memory formation after mild COVID-19. Study background: Largely donor-specific sequence clusters came from a couple of donors. Study-level findings and limits: There was no confirmation that second-wave clones peaking on day 37 were SARS-CoV-2 specific. The study detected some responding clones in pre-infection memory, suggesting cross-reactive memory joined.

V gene TRBV15 combines with J gene TRBJ2-2; weak D call: TRBD2 (6 bases). Sample: PBMCs or a T cell subset sorted from them (not recorded which). This TCR came from a man aged 18 to 29 who had mild COVID-19 (a few samples of this study predate the infection). Cell type and time point are not known. Here the CDR3 DNA reads TGTGCCACCAGCAGAGATATCGTCGGGGGTAGTCACGGGGAGCTGTTTTTT. Its translation: CATSRDIVGGSHGELFF. Full variable domain (rest looked up from reference TRBV15 and TRBJ2-2): DAMVIQNPRYQVTQFGKPVTLSCSQTLNHNVMYWYQQKSSQAPKLLFHYYDKDFNNEADTPDNFQSRRPNTSFCFLDIRSPGLGDTAMYLCATSRDIVGGSHGELFFGEGSRLTVL.